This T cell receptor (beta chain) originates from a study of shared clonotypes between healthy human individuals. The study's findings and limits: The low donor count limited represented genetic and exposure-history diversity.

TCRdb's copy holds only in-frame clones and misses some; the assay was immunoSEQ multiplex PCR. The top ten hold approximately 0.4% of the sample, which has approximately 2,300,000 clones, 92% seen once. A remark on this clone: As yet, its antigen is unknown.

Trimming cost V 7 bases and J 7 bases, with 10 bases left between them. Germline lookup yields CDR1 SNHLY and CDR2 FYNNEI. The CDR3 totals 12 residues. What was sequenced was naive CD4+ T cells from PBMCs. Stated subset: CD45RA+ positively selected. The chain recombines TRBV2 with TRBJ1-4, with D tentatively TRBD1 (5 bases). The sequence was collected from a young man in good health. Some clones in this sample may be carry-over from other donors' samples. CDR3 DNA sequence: TGTGCCAGCACCCGCGGGGCTGAAAAACTGTTTTTT. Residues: CASTRGAEKLFF.